The clone carrying this TCR beta chain was picked up a small number of times. The data are from a study of blood T cell repertoires in COVID-19. Using immunoSEQ multiplex PCR, the repertoire was profiled, and TCRdb retains in-frame clones only, with some absent. This table holds some 78,000 clones, about 92% found once. The CDR3 is 16 residues long. Germline loops: CDR1 ENHRY, CDR2 SYGVKD. Between the trimmed V and J ends, which lost 0 bases and 6 bases, there was a span of 14 bases. The source of this sequence is a woman between 45 and 65 years old in a cohort sampled during active COVID-19. Sequencing was carried out using peripheral blood. This rearrangement joins TRBV10-3 to TRBJ2-2; D may be TRBD1 (6 bases). The CDR3 region has the DNA TGTGCCATCAGTGAGTCGGTGGACAGTATCGCCGGGGAGCTGTTTTTT. Residues: CAISESVDSIAGELFF.